The clone carrying this T cell receptor (beta chain) was detected many times. What it recognizes is unknown. The record originates from a study of neurological immune-mediated disorders. Study-wide findings and caveats: Expansion of TCR clones was greatest in HTLV-1-associated myelopathy and smallest in multiple sclerosis, where it fell below that of healthy controls. No CDR3 amino acid sequences were shared by expanded clones across subjects, suggesting private repertoires in all groups.

Sample time point: longitudinal time-point 3. The method for making cDNA was 5'RACE, and it used 10-nucleotide random UMIs. Each CDR3 protein is one row after TCRdb ran MiXCR on the 5' RACE reads. Of roughly 50,000 distinct CDR3 sequences in the sample, about an eighth were seen once. V dropped 2 bases and J dropped 6 bases, with 12 bases sitting between them. The CDR3 contains 14 residues. CDR1 and CDR2 (germline): LGHDT, YNNKEL (reference sequence). Sequences were obtained from PBMCs. V usage is TRBV3-1 and J usage is TRBJ2-3; no clear D. The clonotype comes from a male donor with HTLV-1-associated myelopathy (HAM/TSP). The CDR3 DNA reads TGTGCCAGCAGCCAAAATGTAGGTGCGGATACGCAGTATTTT. This translates into CASSQNVGADTQYF.